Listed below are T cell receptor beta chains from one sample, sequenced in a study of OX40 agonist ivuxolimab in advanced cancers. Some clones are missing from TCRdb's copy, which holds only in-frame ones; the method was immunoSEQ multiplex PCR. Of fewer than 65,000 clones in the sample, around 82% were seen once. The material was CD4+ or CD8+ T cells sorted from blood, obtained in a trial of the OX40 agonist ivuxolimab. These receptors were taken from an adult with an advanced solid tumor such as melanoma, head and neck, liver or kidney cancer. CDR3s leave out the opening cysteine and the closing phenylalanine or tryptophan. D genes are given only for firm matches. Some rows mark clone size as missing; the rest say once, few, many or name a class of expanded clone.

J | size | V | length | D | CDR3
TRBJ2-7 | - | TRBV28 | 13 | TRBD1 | ASLSTGGSSYEQY
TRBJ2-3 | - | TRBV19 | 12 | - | ASSIDLTTDTQY
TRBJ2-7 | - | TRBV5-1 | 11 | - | ASSLVADYEQY
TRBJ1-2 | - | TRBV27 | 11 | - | ASSTSPRDGYT
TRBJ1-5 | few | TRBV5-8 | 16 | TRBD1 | ASSFLVWTGRSNQPQH
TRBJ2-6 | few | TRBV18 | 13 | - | ASSPPNSGANVLT
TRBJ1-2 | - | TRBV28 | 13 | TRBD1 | ASSFGDREAYGYT
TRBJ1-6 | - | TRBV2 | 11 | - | ASSDVYNSPLH
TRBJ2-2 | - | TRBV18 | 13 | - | ASSPLGTNTGELF
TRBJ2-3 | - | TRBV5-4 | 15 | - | ASSFSATRDGTDTQY
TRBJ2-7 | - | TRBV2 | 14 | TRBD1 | ASGDRERSVLYEQY
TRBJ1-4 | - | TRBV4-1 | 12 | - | ASSQGRGNEKLF
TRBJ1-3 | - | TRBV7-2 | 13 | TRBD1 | ASSPLLDRANTIY
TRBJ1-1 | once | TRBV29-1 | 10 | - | SVEGTALEAF
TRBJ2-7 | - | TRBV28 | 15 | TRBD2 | ASSSPRWTSRSYEQY
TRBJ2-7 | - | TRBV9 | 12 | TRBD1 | ASSVFPGGDEQY
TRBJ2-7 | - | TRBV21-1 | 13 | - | ASSLVLGHSYEQY
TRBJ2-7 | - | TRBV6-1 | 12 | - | ASSEQGLAYEQY
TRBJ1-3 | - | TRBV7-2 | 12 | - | ASSLGTGWNTIY
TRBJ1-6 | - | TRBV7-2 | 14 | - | ASSQPLRSYNSPLH
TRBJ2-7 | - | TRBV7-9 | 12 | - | ASAYVGSSYEQY
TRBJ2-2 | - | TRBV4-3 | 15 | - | ASSQDLARRNTGELF
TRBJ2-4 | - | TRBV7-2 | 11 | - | ASSFGPVNIQY
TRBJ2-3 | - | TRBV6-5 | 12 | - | ASTSTASTDTQY
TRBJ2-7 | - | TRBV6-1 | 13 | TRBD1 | ASSKARTGGYEQY
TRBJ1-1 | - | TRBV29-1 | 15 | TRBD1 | SVQGTRGKLGNTEAF